Presented here are 30 T cell receptor beta chains from one specimen sequenced in a study of cytomegalovirus exposure and HLA in healthy donors. Amplification used 60 Vbeta primers and 13 Jbeta primers. Repertoires were generated with immunoSEQ multiplex PCR, while TCRdb's copy carries only in-frame clones and drops some. This table has under 150,000 clones, around 80% appearing once. The specimen sequenced was PBMCs. The source of these receptors is a middle-aged man in good health and CMV-seronegative.

The V gene is TRBV4-2, the J gene TRBJ1-4; 8 nucleotides agree with TRBD1. Trimming removed 1 base from V and 5 bases from J; junction bases left unmatched: 3. CDR1 is LGHNA, CDR2 YNFKEQ, per germline. This CDR3 contains 15 residues. This CDR3 reads CASSQGGQGNEKLFF. DNA for the CDR3: TGTGCCAGCAGCCAAGGTGGACAGGGCAATGAAAAACTGTTTTTT.

The rearrangement joins TRBV5-1 to TRBJ2-1, with 9 bases lining up with TRBD2. Per germline, CDR1 SGHRS and CDR2 YFSETQ. V lost 2 bases to trimming and J lost 2 bases; unmatched junction nucleotides: 5. There are 16 residues in the CDR3. The CDR3 here is CASSLQAGGTYNEQFF. In DNA form, the CDR3 reads TGCGCCAGCAGCTTACAAGCGGGGGGAACCTACAATGAGCAGTTCTTC.

The V and J genes are TRBV4-2 and TRBJ2-1; 9 nucleotides line up with TRBD2. V trimming: 2 bases; J trimming: 6 bases; junction bases outside the gene matches: 8. Germline CDR1 reads LGHNA; CDR2 reads YNFKEQ. The CDR3 length is 16 residues. The DNA for the CDR3 is TGTGCCAGCAGCCAATTTTGGGCGGGAGGGCCCAATGAGCAGTTCTTC. This sequence encodes CASSQFWAGGPNEQFF.

This clone was observed once. The chain links TRBV12-5 to TRBJ1-2; the match to TRBD1 covers 8 bases. The J segment lost 14 bases and the V segment lost 5 bases, leaving 7 bases of the junction unmatched. The CDR3 has 11 amino acids. Germline CDR1 LGHNT, CDR2 FRNRAP. The CDR3 bases are TGTGCTAGTGGTGCTGACAGGGGAAGAACCTTC. Protein sequence: CASGADRGRTF. Full variable domain (rest looked up from reference TRBV12-5 and TRBJ1-2): DARVTQTPRHKVTEMGQEVTMRCQPILGHNTVFWYRQTMMQGLELLAYFRNRAPLDDSGMPKDRFSAEMPDATLATLKIQPSEPRDSAVYFCASGADRGRTFGSGTRLTVV.

The table lists this clone with a count of one. The rearrangement uses TRBV6-1 and TRBJ1-2; the match to TRBD1 covers 7 bases. The length of the CDR3 is 15 residues. CDR1 is MNHNS and CDR2 is SASEGT in the germline V gene. Trimming at V came to 4 bases and at J to 5 bases, leaving 10 bases not matched to a gene. CDR3 protein: CASSARTGSSYGYTF. CDR3 bases: TGTGCCAGCAGTGCGAGGACAGGATCATCTTATGGCTACACCTTC.

The genes are TRBV29-1 and TRBJ1-5; D not resolved. CDR1 is SQVTM and CDR2 is ANQGSEA in the germline V gene. This CDR3 is 13 amino acids long. Trimming took 5 bases from V and 0 from J, leaving 8 bases between them. In nucleotides, the CDR3 is TGCAGCGTTCGAGAAAATAGCAATCAGCCCCAGCATTTT. Protein product: CSVRENSNQPQHF.

V and J are TRBV27 and TRBJ1-2; TRBD1 is a possible D gene (5 bases). This CDR3 has 14 amino acids. Trimming shortened V by 6 bases and J by 4 bases, and 15 bases separated the two germline ends. Germline V lookup: CDR1 MNHEY, CDR2 SMNVEV (reference sequence). The CDR3 coding sequence is TGTGCCAGCAGACGTGACAGCTTATTCTATGGCTACACCTTC. It translates to CASRRDSLFYGYTF.

In DNA form, the CDR3 reads TGTGCCTGGAACGGAGGAAGTAACTATGGCTACACCTTC. Translation gives CAWNGGSNYGYTF. V gene TRBV30 combines with J gene TRBJ1-2; D is unclear. The V gene lost 4 bases and the J gene lost 1 base, with 10 bases spanning the gap. This CDR3 comprises 13 residues. Germline lookup yields CDR1 GTSNPN and CDR2 SVGIG (reference sequence).

This CDR3 is CASSSQTPGGNTEAFF. The CDR3 DNA is TGTGCCAGCAGTTCGCAAACACCGGGTGGGAACACTGAAGCTTTCTTT. The V call is TRBV28, the J call TRBJ1-1; D is unclear. This CDR3 has 16 residues. The V gene's germline CDR1 is MDHEN and CDR2 SYDVKM. V lost 4 bases and J lost 1, with 16 bases in between.

The chain uses TRBV5-1 and TRBJ2-3, with a possible D match to TRBD1 (6 bases). The CDR3 has 15 residues. Germline V gene data show CDR1 as SGHRS and CDR2 as YFSETQ. V lost 4 bases and J lost 1, with 13 bases in between. CDR3 bases: TGCGCCAGCAGCCTGGTGGGGGCACGCACAGATACGCAGTATTTT. Its protein product is CASSLVGARTDTQYF.

The rearrangement links TRBV27 to TRBJ2-1, with TRBD1 identical over 8 bases. The CDR3 extends over 12 amino acids. V lost 7 bases and J lost 10; bases outside the gene matches: 6. Germline assignment: CDR1 MNHEY and CDR2 SMNVEV (reference sequence). CDR3 nucleotides: TGTGCCAGCAACAGGGGGAGCCGGGAGCAGTTCTTC. Translation: CASNRGSREQFF.

The chain links TRBV4-1 to TRBJ2-7, with 8 bases identical to TRBD1. Trimming took 4 bases from V and 5 from J; bases not matched to a gene: 13. From germline, CDR1 is MGHRA and CDR2 YSYEKL. This CDR3 region has 16 residues. In DNA, the CDR3 is TGCGCCAGCAGCCTTCCACCCGGACAGGGAATAAACGAGCAGTACTTC. This encodes CASSLPPGQGINEQYF.

In its sample, this clone was seen a few times. The rearrangement joins TRBV28 to TRBJ1-1; a possible D gene is TRBD1 (5 bases). With 7 bases removed from V and 2 bases from J, the gap between germline ends came to 17 bases. Germline CDR1 reads MDHEN; CDR2 reads SYDVKM. The length of the CDR3 is 15 residues. The CDR3 nucleotides are TGTGCCAGCACCATCGTCCGGGGGGTCAACACTGAAGCTTTCTTT. As protein: CASTIVRGVNTEAFF.

V usage is TRBV30 and J usage is TRBJ1-2, with D perhaps TRBD1 (6 bases). This CDR3 has 13 residues. V was pared by 1 base and J by 4 bases, with 10 bases between. Germline V gene data show CDR1 as GTSNPN and CDR2 as SVGIG (reference sequence). The CDR3 coding sequence is TGTGCCTGGAGTGGGGGAGGGGGCTATGGCTACACCTTC. This sequence encodes CAWSGGGGYGYTF.

The chain combines TRBV2 with TRBJ1-3; D is uncertain. V lost 3 bases and J lost 0, with 6 bases in between. CDR3 length: 14 amino acids. CDR1 is SNHLY, CDR2 FYNNEI, per germline. The CDR3 bases are TGTGCCAGCAGTGAGGTAGTCTCTGGAAACACCATATATTTT. Translated, it gives CASSEVVSGNTIYF.

The chain uses TRBV11-3 and TRBJ2-7, with 9 nucleotides matching TRBD2. The CDR3 covers 14 residues. CDR1 and CDR2 (germline): SGHNT, YENEEA. The V segment lost 5 bases and the J segment 5 bases; nucleotides outside the gene matches: 7. CDR3 loop: CASSARTSADEQYF. DNA of the CDR3: TGTGCCAGCAGCGCCCGGACTAGCGCGGACGAGCAGTACTTC.

This clone showed up just a few times. The chain carries TRBV29-1 and TRBJ2-3, with a weak D call TRBD2 (5 bases). The germline CDR1 and CDR2 sequences are SQVTM and ANQGSEA. Between the trimmed V and J ends, which lost 7 bases and 3 bases, there was a span of 23 bases. The CDR3 covers 16 residues. The CDR3 region has the DNA TGCAGCGCTCTACCCCTGGACTTCCGTACTACAGATACGCAGTATTTT. Translated, it gives CSALPLDFRTTDTQYF.

The chain is built from TRBV5-5 and TRBJ1-4, with TRBD1 matching 7 bases. Looked up from germline, CDR1 is SGHKS and CDR2 is YYEKEE (reference sequence). V was pared by 0 bases and J by 6 bases, with 5 bases of the junction left unmatched. The CDR3 has 15 residues. DNA of the CDR3: TGTGCCAGCAGCTTGGGAGGGGGCGGGTATGAAAAACTGTTTTTT. Residues: CASSLGGGGYEKLFF.

This clone was found a few times. The chain uses TRBV11-1 and TRBJ2-7; tentatively, D is TRBD1 (5 bases). This CDR3 is built from 16 residues. Germline loops: CDR1 SGHAT, CDR2 FQDESV (reference sequence). Trimming cost V 2 bases and J 2 bases, with 16 bases left between them. CDR3 protein: CASSLKVRATAYEQYF. CDR3 DNA sequence: TGTGCCAGCAGCTTAAAGGTCAGGGCCACCGCCTACGAGCAGTACTTC.

This clone has a single count. The rearrangement uses TRBV5-1 and TRBJ2-7, with 9 bases matching TRBD1. Looked up from germline, CDR1 is SGHRS and CDR2 is YFSETQ. This CDR3 is 15 amino acids long. Trimming removed 5 bases from V and 3 bases from J; junction bases left unmatched: 9. CDR3 amino acids: CASRPRDREHYEQYF. The DNA for the CDR3 is TGCGCCAGCAGACCACGGGACAGGGAACACTACGAGCAGTACTTC.

V and J are TRBV7-9 and TRBJ1-1; perhaps TRBD1 as D (5 bases). Per germline, CDR1 SEHNR and CDR2 FQNEAQ (reference sequence). The V end was cut by 3 bases, the J end by 8 bases, with 7 bases between. CDR3 length: 11 residues. The CDR3 loop reads CASSFGGEAFF. CDR3 in DNA: TGTGCCAGCAGCTTTGGGGGGGAAGCTTTCTTT. The full variable domain, its missing parts supplied by reference TRBV7-9 and TRBJ1-1, is DTGVSQNPRHKITKRGQNVTFRCDPISEHNRLYWYRQTLGQGPEFLTYFQNEAQLEKSRLLSDRFSAERPKGSFSTLEIQRTEQGDSAMYLCASSFGGEAFFGQGTRLTVV.

The chain recombines TRBV11-3 with TRBJ1-2, with a possible D match to TRBD1 (6 bases). Looked up from germline, CDR1 is SGHNT and CDR2 is YENEEA. The CDR3 has 13 residues. With 2 bases removed from V and 6 bases from J, the gap between germline ends came to 10 bases. DNA for the CDR3: TGTGCCAGCAGCTTAACAGGGAGCCATGGCTACACCTTC. Its translation is CASSLTGSHGYTF.

There are a few counts of this clone. This CDR3 reads CASSQTEATNEKLFF. Here the CDR3 DNA reads TGCGCCAGCAGCCAAACAGAAGCAACTAATGAAAAACTGTTTTTT. The chain uses TRBV4-1 and TRBJ1-4, with D unclear. Trimming pared 2 bases from V and 0 bases from J, leaving 7 bases between. The V gene's germline CDR1 is MGHRA and CDR2 YSYEKL. CDR3 length: 15 residues.

The chain links TRBV2 to TRBJ2-4; the match to TRBD2 covers 8 bases. Trimming removed 5 bases from V and 1 base from J; junction bases left unmatched: 13. The CDR3 runs to 18 residues. Germline CDR1 reads SNHLY; CDR2 reads FYNNEI. This CDR3 is CASSYRAGVIGAKNIQYF. DNA for the CDR3: TGTGCCAGCAGTTATCGAGCGGGGGTGATTGGTGCCAAAAACATTCAGTACTTC.

CDR3 nucleotide sequence: TGTGCCAGCAGCACCGCGGGACAGGAATTTTACGAGCAGTACTTC. Translated: CASSTAGQEFYEQYF. The gene calls are TRBV7-2 and TRBJ2-7; 8 bases match TRBD1. The length of the CDR3 is 15 residues. Trimming at V came to 5 bases and at J to 4 bases, leaving 10 bases not matched to a gene. Germline CDR1 reads SGHTA; CDR2 reads FQGNSA.

The table lists this clone with a few counts. The rearrangement links TRBV19 to TRBJ1-6; 9 positions match TRBD1. Germline V lookup: CDR1 LNHDA, CDR2 SQIVND (reference sequence). J was trimmed by 8 bases and V by 1 base; bases with no gene match: 6. The CDR3 sequence is 16 residues long. CDR3 in amino acids: CASSIGTGGNDSPLHF. The CDR3 coding sequence is TGTGCCAGTAGTATAGGCACAGGGGGCAATGATTCACCCCTCCACTTT.

The chain combines TRBV9 with TRBJ1-2; D is undetermined. V lost 0 bases, J lost 4 bases, and 10 bases lay in between. The CDR3 totals 14 residues. CDR1 and CDR2 from the germline V gene are SGDLS and YYNGEE. CDR3 coding DNA: TGTGCCAGCAGCGTAGATAGCAGCTCCTATGGCTACACCTTC. Amino acids: CASSVDSSSYGYTF.

This chain links TRBV5-6 with TRBJ2-7; 8 positions match TRBD1. The V and J ends lost 4 bases and 2 bases, in that order; junction bases with no gene match: 2. The CDR3 spans 13 residues. CDR1 SGHDT and CDR2 YYEEEE come from the germline V gene. The CDR3 DNA follows: TGTGCCAGCAGCGCCAGGGGGCCCTACGAGCAGTACTTC. Its protein is CASSARGPYEQYF. Together with reference TRBV5-6 and TRBJ2-7, the CDR3 gives the full variable domain: DAGVTQSPTHLIKTRGQQVTLRCSPKSGHDTVSWYQQALGQGPQFIFQYYEEEERQRGNFPDRFSGHQFPNYSSELNVNALLLGDSALYLCASSARGPYEQYFGPGTRLTVT.

The chain uses TRBV5-4 and TRBJ2-3; TRBD2 aligns across 12 bases. Germline CDR1 and CDR2: SGHNT and YYREEE (reference sequence). This CDR3 contains 15 residues. V trimming: 4 bases; J trimming: 2 bases; junction bases outside the gene matches: 2. DNA for the CDR3: TGTGCCAGCAGCCGGACTAGCGGGGCCACAGATACGCAGTATTTT. Amino acid sequence: CASSRTSGATDTQYF.

The chain joins TRBV5-4 to TRBJ2-7, with a weak D call TRBD2 (5 bases). Germline CDR1 is SGHNT and CDR2 is YYREEE (reference sequence). This CDR3 has 15 residues. The germline V and J ends were trimmed by 6 bases and 2 bases, with 18 bases remaining between them. CDR3 DNA: TGTGCCAGCATCCCAAGCGGCGGTACCACCTACGAGCAGTACTTC. Its protein product is CASIPSGGTTYEQYF.